A single sample is the source of the 11 T cell receptor beta chains below, sequenced in a study of human T cells and chemical hapten exposure. Time point noted: pre-sensitization, week 0. Sample treatment: therapeutic diphenylcyclopropenone sensitization with weekly scalp DPC. In TCRdb, the RACE reads were re-called with MiXCR into one record per CDR3 protein. Altogether 250,000 to 300,000 distinct CDR3 sequences are present, approximately 8% being singletons, with the ten largest covering around 1.2%. The sequencing here drew on whole blood, taken in connection with sensitization to the hapten diphenylcyclopropenone (DPC). The receptors shown here come from a man in his late teens or twenties with alopecia areata. Some clones in this sample may be carry-over from other donors' samples.

As to this clonotype: This is likely a read error, given that the CDR3 carries no conserved phenylalanine or tryptophan at its end. This chain uses TRBV5-1 with TRBJ1-6; D remains ambiguous. In germline, CDR1 is SGHRS, CDR2 YFSETQ. V was shortened by 0 bases and J by 5 bases, with 9 bases between the two germline ends. The CDR3 sequence is 15 residues long. This CDR3 reads CASSLASENNSPLHY. The CDR3 nucleotides read TGCGCCAGCAGCTTGGCGTCGGAGAATAATTCACCCCTCCACTAT.

This clonotype was seen many times. For the CDR3, the DNA is TGTGCCAGCACCCCCGTGCGGGTCACAGATACGCAGTATTTT. This translates into CASTPVRVTDTQYF. V gene TRBV12-3 or TRBV12-4 combines with J gene TRBJ2-3; a possible D gene is TRBD2 (5 bases). Trimming shortened V by 7 bases and J by 2 bases, and 13 bases separated the two germline ends. This CDR3 is built from 14 residues.

The chain carries TRBV7-9 and TRBJ1-4; D is ambiguous. CDR3 length: 17 amino acids. CDR1 and CDR2 from the germline V gene are SEHNR and FQNEAQ (reference sequence). The V gene lost 3 bases and the J gene lost 0 bases, with 14 bases spanning the gap. The CDR3 reads CASSFSTLKATNEKLFF. CDR3 coding DNA: TGTGCCAGCAGCTTTTCGACCCTGAAGGCAACTAATGAAAAACTGTTTTTT.

J is TRBJ2-7 and V is TRBV28; D is uncertain. The CDR3 extends over 13 amino acids. Trimming shortened V by 6 bases and J by 4 bases, and 13 bases separated the two germline ends. Germline V gene sequence: CDR1 MDHEN, CDR2 SYDVKM. DNA for the CDR3: TGTGCCAGCAGCTATGACATCCGGTACGAGCAGTACTTC. Residues: CASSYDIRYEQYF.

Only a few counts were recorded for this clonotype. V gene TRBV27 combines with J gene TRBJ2-7, with a tentative D call TRBD2 (5 bases). Germline CDR1 MNHEY, CDR2 SMNVEV (reference sequence). CDR3 length: 14 residues. The ends were cut back, 2 bases at V and 6 bases at J, with 14 bases in the middle. In nucleotides, the CDR3 is TGTGCCAGCAGTTTAGAGACGGGGTGGCGCGAGCAGTACTTC. It codes for CASSLETGWREQYF.

The chain employs TRBV12-5 and TRBJ2-7; 8 bases agree with TRBD1. Germline trimming cut 7 bases from V and 3 bases from J; bases unmatched to any gene: 8. Germline V CDR1 and CDR2: LGHNT, FRNRAP. The CDR3 has 14 amino acids. The chain's CDR3 is CASAGTGKVYEQYV. CDR3 bases: TGTGCTAGTGCCGGGACAGGAAAAGTCTACGAGCAGTACGTC.

The sample holds many counts of this clonotype. V gene TRBV5-1 combines with J gene TRBJ2-5; TRBD2 matches at 8 bases. V was clipped by 5 bases and J by 0 bases; unmatched bases: 3. Germline V gene sequence: CDR1 SGHRS, CDR2 YFSETQ. This CDR3 region has 14 residues. As DNA, the CDR3 is TGCGCCAGCAGATTAGCGGGGAACCAAGAGACCCAGTACTTC. Its protein is CASRLAGNQETQYF.

This clonotype was seen a few times. The gene calls are TRBV10-3 and TRBJ1-1; 9 bases match TRBD1. Germline V gene lookup returns CDR1 ENHRY and CDR2 SYGVKD. The CDR3 is made up of 12 amino acids. The ends lost 10 bases at V and 3 bases at J; junction bases unmatched: 3. CDR3 coding DNA: TGTGCCACTAGGACAGGGGACACTGAAGCTTTCTTT. As protein: CATRTGDTEAFF.

In DNA form, the CDR3 reads TGTGCCAGCAGCTTAACGATCGGTCAGGGATACGAGCAGTACTTC. Amino acid sequence: CASSLTIGQGYEQYF. The chain joins TRBV7-3 to TRBJ2-7, with D possibly being TRBD1 (5 bases). This CDR3 region has 15 residues. V lost 0 bases, J lost 4 bases, and 13 bases lay in between. Per the germline V gene, CDR1 is SGHTA and CDR2 is FQGTGA. Drawing the rest from reference TRBV7-3 and TRBJ2-7, the complete variable domain is GAGVSQTPSNKVTEKGKYVELRCDPISGHTALYWYRQSLGQGPEFLIYFQGTGAADDSGLPNDRFFAVRPEGSVSTLKIQRTERGDSAVYLCASSLTIGQGYEQYFGPGTRLTVT.

This clonotype was observed many times. The chain employs TRBV7-2 and TRBJ2-3, with 10 bases identical to TRBD2. This CDR3 is 14 amino acids long. Trimming cost V 1 base and J 9 bases; bases outside gene matches: 4. Per germline, CDR1 SGHTA and CDR2 FQGNSA. The CDR3: CASSLDGSGGTQYF. CDR3 sequence (DNA): TGTGCCAGCAGCTTAGATGGTAGCGGGGGGACGCAGTATTTT.

This clonotype was recorded many times. V gene TRBV20-1 combines with J gene TRBJ2-7; D remains unclear. CDR1 and CDR2 (germline): DFQATT, SNEGSKA (reference sequence). V lost 6 bases to trimming and J lost 0 bases, with 12 bases between them. The CDR3 has 13 residues. CDR3 DNA sequence: TGCAGTGCCCGTCCCCGGAGCTCCTACGAGCAGTACTTC. The encoded protein is CSARPRSSYEQYF.